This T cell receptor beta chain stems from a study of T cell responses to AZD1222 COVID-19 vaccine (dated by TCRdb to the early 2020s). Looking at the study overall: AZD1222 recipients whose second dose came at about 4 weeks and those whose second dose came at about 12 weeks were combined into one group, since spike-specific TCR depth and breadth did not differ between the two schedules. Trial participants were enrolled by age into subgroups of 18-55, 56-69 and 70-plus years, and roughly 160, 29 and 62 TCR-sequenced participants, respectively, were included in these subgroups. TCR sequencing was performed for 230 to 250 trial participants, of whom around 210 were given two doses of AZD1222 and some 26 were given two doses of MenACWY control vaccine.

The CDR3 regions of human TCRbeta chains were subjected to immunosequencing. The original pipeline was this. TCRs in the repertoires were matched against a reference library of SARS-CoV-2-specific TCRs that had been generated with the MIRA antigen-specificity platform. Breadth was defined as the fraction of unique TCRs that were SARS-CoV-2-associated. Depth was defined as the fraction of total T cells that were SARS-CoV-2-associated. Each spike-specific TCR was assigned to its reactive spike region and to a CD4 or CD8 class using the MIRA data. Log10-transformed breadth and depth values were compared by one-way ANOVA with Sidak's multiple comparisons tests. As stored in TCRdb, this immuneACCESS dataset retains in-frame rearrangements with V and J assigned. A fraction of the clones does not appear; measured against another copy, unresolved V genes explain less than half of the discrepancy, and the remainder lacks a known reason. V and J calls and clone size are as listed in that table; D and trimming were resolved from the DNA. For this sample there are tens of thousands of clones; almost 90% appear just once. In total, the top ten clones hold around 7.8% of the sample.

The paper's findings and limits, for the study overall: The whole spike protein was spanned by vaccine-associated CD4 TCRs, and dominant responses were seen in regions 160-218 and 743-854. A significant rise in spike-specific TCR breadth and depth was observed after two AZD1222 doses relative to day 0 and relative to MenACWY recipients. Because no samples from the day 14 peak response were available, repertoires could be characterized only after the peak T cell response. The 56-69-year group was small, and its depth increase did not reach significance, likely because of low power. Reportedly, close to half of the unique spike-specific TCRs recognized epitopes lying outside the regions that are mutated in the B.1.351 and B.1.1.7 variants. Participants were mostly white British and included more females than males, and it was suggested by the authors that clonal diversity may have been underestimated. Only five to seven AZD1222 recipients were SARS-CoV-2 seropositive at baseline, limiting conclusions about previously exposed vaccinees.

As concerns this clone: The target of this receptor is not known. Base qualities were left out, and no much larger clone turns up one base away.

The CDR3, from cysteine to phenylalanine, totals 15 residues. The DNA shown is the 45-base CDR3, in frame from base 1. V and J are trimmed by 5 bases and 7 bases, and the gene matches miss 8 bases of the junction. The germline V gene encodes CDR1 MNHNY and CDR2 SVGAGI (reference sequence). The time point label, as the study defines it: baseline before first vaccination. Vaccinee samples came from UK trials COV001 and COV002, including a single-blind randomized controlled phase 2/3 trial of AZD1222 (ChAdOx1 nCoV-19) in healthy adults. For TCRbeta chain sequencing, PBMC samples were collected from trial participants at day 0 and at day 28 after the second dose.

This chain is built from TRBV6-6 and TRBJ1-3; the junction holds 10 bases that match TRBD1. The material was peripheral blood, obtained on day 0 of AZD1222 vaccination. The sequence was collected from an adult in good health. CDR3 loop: CASSPRQGAYNTIYF. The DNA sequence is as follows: TGTGCCAGCAGTCCACGACAGGGGGCTTATAACACCATATATTTT.